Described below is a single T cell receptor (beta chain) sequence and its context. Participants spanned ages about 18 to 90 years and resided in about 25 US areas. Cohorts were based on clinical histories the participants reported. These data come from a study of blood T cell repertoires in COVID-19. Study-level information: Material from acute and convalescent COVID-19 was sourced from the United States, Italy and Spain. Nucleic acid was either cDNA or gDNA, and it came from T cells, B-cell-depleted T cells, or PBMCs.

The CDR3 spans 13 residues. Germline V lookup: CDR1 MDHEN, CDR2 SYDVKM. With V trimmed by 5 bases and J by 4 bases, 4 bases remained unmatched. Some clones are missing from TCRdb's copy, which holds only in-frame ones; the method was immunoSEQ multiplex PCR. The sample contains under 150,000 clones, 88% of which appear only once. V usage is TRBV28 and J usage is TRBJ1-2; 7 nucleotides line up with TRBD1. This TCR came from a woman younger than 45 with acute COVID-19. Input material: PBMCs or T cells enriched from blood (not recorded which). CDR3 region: CASSTGTVYGYTF. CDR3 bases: TGTGCCAGCAGTACCGGGACAGTCTATGGCTACACCTTC.